This TCR beta chain was identified in a study of read filtering for tumor transcriptome and immune sequencing. General study points: RNA-seq captured clonotypes less deeply and reliably than IR-seq. Without single-read clonotypes, shared clonotype proportions correlated more between IR-seq and RNA-seq.

Molecular barcoded adaptors covering alpha/delta and beta/gamma chains were used on around 400 ng RNA. TCRdb called the reads again in MiXCR, with one record for every CDR3 protein. Among some 80,000 distinct CDR3 sequences, 12% were seen once, and the ten largest hold about 16%. This clonotype was observed at least ten times. No antigen is known for it. The source material was a population of CD138-negative cells sorted from bone marrow. This TCR was sampled from a donor aged 40 or over with multiple myeloma.

The CDR3: CSAARGGDEQFF. The CDR3 coding sequence is TGCAGTGCTGCACGAGGAGGGGACGAGCAGTTCTTC. V gene TRBV20-1 combines with J gene TRBJ2-1, with D possibly matching TRBD2 (6 bases). CDR1 DFQATT and CDR2 SNEGSKA come from the germline V gene (reference sequence). The V gene lost 5 bases and the J gene lost 10 bases, with 15 bases spanning the gap. The CDR3 has 12 residues.